Below, one TCR beta chain is given with its context. No cognate antigen has been identified for it. The method was 5' RACE. The input for every TCR library was 3500 ng of total RNA. For each sample, cDNA was synthesized in eight separate reactions using SMARTScribe reverse transcriptase. During cDNA synthesis, unique molecular identifiers containing a 6-nucleotide sample barcode were introduced by template switching. Amplification of TCRalpha and TCRbeta cDNA involved two nested PCRs of 16 and 9 cycles, and each PCR was followed by bead purification. Before amplification, the cDNA was treated with uracil DNA-glycosylase and purified using the QIAquick PCR purification kit. The second PCR was the step at which Illumina TruSeq-compatible adapters and sample-specific barcodes were added. Library quality and concentration were assessed using TapeStation and Qubit, and about 5 ng of each library was pooled. The pooled libraries were sequenced with 2 x 100 bp reads and custom sequencing primers on an Illumina HiSeq2500 single-index Rapid Run. Processing in the source paper ran as follows. UMI-based consensus assembly with MiGEC version 1.2.6 was used to correct PCR and sequencing errors. MiXCR version 2.1.1 was used to carry out V(D)J alignment, clonotype assembly and CDR3 extraction. Normalisation of gene usage, clonotype sharing and MAIT/NKT TCR abundance was achieved by analysing the top 1000, 10 000 and 20 000 clonotypes per sample. Diversity was computed as the inverse Simpson index with the vegan R package after downsampling to 27 000 UMIs. Paired Mann-Whitney U tests were applied to discordant twin pairs, and Benjamini-Hochberg correction was used for multiple testing. Once TCRdb had reprocessed the reads, it stored one entry per CDR3 protein sequence and supplied no DNA. TCRdb, not the original authors, processed these V and J calls. The sample table on file contains approximately 120,000 distinct CDR3 sequences. Approximately 13% of the sample is held by the ten biggest clonotypes.

From each donor, an approximately 2.5 ml peripheral blood sample was drawn into PAXgene tubes and stored at -80 degrees C. Without T cell sorting, total RNA was isolated from whole blood using the PAXgene blood miRNA kit on an automated QIAcube. Peripheral blood from monozygotic twin pairs, either concordant or discordant for inflammatory bowel disease, underwent deep TCRalpha and TCRbeta repertoire profiling that used unique molecular barcoding. Smoking habits were recorded for all twin pairs, and individuals were classified as current, former or never smokers. From the cysteine through the phenylalanine, the CDR3 covers 15 amino acids. Only the protein sequence is given. The germline V gene specifies MNHNS as CDR1 and SASEGT as CDR2. The sample originates from a study of monozygotic twins with inflammatory bowel disease (dated by TCRdb to the late 2010s). In terms of the full investigation: The complete study included around 30 monozygotic twin pairs: 19 IBD-discordant Danish pairs and nine German pairs, of which four were IBD-concordant and five were IBD-discordant. The search for disease-associated traits relied mainly on comparing, within discordant pairs, IBD patients with their genetically identical healthy co-twins. Each individual had, on average, about 151 000 unique TCRalpha sequences and 181 000 unique TCRbeta sequences available for analysis.

Study-level results and caveats: The analysis was unable to tell apart different T cell subtypes. No difference in repertoire similarity was observed between concordant and discordant twins, possibly owing to limited statistical power. The results gave no support for a single strong signal or clonotype linked to IBD. Measured by the inverse Simpson index, TCRbeta repertoire diversity was lower in IBD patients than in their healthy co-twins. Differing immunosuppressive treatments among patients may have added background noise and inter-individual variability to the repertoires. IBD patients shared fewer clonotypes with other individuals than healthy twins did, most markedly in patients showing signs of disease activity.

Material for sequencing was blood. The clonotype comes from a human donor with ulcerative colitis or Crohn's disease, or a healthy co-twin of an affected twin (not recorded which). The receptor chain draws on TRBV6-1 and TRBJ2-1. The CDR3 here reads CASMIRRSSYNEQFF.